The T cell receptor (beta chain) described here comes from a study of blood T cell repertoires in COVID-19. Study-level background: Sites in the United States, Italy and Spain provided acute and convalescent COVID-19 samples. T cells, B-cell-depleted T cells, or PBMCs provided the cDNA or gDNA that served as material.

Original handling: How many nucleated cells were present was estimated from reference gene primer amplification. TCRdb's table, derived via immunoSEQ multiplex PCR, lists solely in-frame clones and lacks some. V and J calls and clone size come straight from that table; D and trimming were deduced from the DNA. The sample holds roughly 97,000 clones; roughly 82% are singletons and the top ten take about 5%. Trimming took 0 bases from V and 4 from J, leaving 5 bases between them. Germline assignment: CDR1 SGHRS and CDR2 YFSETQ. The CDR3 totals 13 residues. The receptor was derived from a man aged 55 to 70 with acute or convalescent COVID-19. The sequencing sample was made of peripheral blood. The rearrangement joins TRBV5-1 to TRBJ2-1; D unresolved. The CDR3 loop is CASSLALYNEQFF. The CDR3 region has the DNA TGCGCCAGCAGCTTGGCTTTGTACAATGAGCAGTTCTTC.